One sample yielded the 31 T cell receptor beta chains listed below, sequenced in a study of shared clonotypes between healthy human individuals. Data came from immunoSEQ multiplex PCR; TCRdb stores just in-frame clones and leaves some out. The sample comprises some 450,000 clones, about 74% of which are singletons, and around 11% rests with the top ten. The sequencing input was PBMCs. These receptors came from a woman in her thirties or forties in good health. Some clones in this sample may be carry-over from other donors' samples.

The genes are TRBV6-5 and TRBJ1-2; the match to TRBD1 covers 7 bases. The CDR3 runs to 14 residues. V was pared by 6 bases and J by 7 bases, with 11 bases of the junction left unmatched. From germline, CDR1 is MNHEY and CDR2 SVGAGI. CDR3 nucleotide sequence: TGTGCCAGCAGCCCCATGGCGGCAGGGGGTGGCTACACCTTC. Protein: CASSPMAAGGGYTF.

In nucleotides, the CDR3 is TGTGCCAGCAGTTTGTCGCAGGCCTTTTACGAGCAGTACTTC. Amino acids: CASSLSQAFYEQYF. The rearrangement uses TRBV28 and TRBJ2-7, with no clear D. This CDR3 region has 14 residues. From germline, CDR1 is MDHEN and CDR2 SYDVKM. Trimming took off 3 bases at V and 4 bases at J, with 13 bases between the two ends. Full variable domain (remainder filled in from reference TRBV28 and TRBJ2-7): DVKVTQSSRYLVKRTGEKVFLECVQDMDHENMFWYRQDPGLGLRLIYFSYDVKMKEKGDIPEGYSVSREKKERFSLILESASTNQTSMYLCASSLSQAFYEQYFGPGTRLTVT.

The rearrangement joins TRBV4-1 to TRBJ2-7; tentative D call: TRBD2 (5 bases). V was trimmed by 1 base and J by 3 bases, leaving 13 bases between them. Germline V lookup: CDR1 MGHRA, CDR2 YSYEKL. The CDR3 sequence is 15 residues long. The CDR3 nucleotides read TGCGCCAGCAGCCAAGGACTGAGGGAAGGCTACGAGCAGTACTTC. Its protein product is CASSQGLREGYEQYF.

This clone has a handful of counts. This rearrangement joins TRBV15 to TRBJ1-4, with 7 bases lining up with TRBD1. The CDR3 runs 10 residues. V dropped 11 bases and J dropped 10; count of bases not matched to a gene: 4. Germline V lookup: CDR1 LNHNV, CDR2 YYDKDF (reference sequence). The CDR3 DNA follows: TGTGCCGGCAGGACAGGAAAACTGTTTTTT. Its protein product is CAGRTGKLFF.

The chain joins TRBV7-2 to TRBJ2-5; TRBD2 matches 9 bases. V trimming: 3 bases; J trimming: 7 bases; junction bases outside the gene matches: 0. Germline V CDR1 and CDR2: SGHTA, FQGNSA. The length of the CDR3 is 12 residues. CDR3 coding DNA: TGTGCCAGCAGCTTGACTAGCGGGACCCAGTACTTC. The encoded protein is CASSLTSGTQYF. Full variable domain (rest looked up from reference TRBV7-2 and TRBJ2-5): GAGVSQSPSNKVTEKGKDVELRCDPISGHTALYWYRQSLGQGLEFLIYFQGNSAPDKSGLPSDRFSAERTGGSVSTLTIQRTQQEDSAVYLCASSLTSGTQYFGPGTRLLVL.

The genes are TRBV5-5 and TRBJ2-7, with TRBD2 matching 7 bases. J lost 11 bases, V lost 4 bases, and 9 bases had no gene match. CDR1 and CDR2 from the germline V gene are SGHKS and YYEKEE (reference sequence). This CDR3 contains 12 residues. The CDR3 DNA reads as TGTGCCAGCAGCCGGGACTACCCGGGGGAGTACTTC. Translated, it gives CASSRDYPGEYF.

V is TRBV30 and J is TRBJ1-4; D not certain. Germline V gene sequence: CDR1 GTSNPN, CDR2 SVGIG (reference sequence). The CDR3 covers 12 residues. V was clipped by 5 bases and J by 8 bases, with 12 bases between them. DNA of the CDR3: TGTGCCTGGCATCCCGAGAGAGAAAAACTGTTTTTT. Translated, it gives CAWHPEREKLFF.

The chain carries TRBV10-3 and TRBJ2-1; 13 bases are a match to TRBD2. CDR1 is ENHRY and CDR2 is SYGVKD in the germline V gene. This CDR3 has 19 amino acids. V lost 2 bases and J lost 3; bases outside the gene matches: 10. CDR3 DNA sequence: TGTGCCATCAGTGAGAGGGGGGGAAGGACTAGCGGGAGCTACAATGAGCAGTTCTTC. Its protein is CAISERGGRTSGSYNEQFF.

The V call is TRBV13, the J call TRBJ1-1; D is ambiguous. The germline V gene encodes CDR1 PRHDT and CDR2 FYEKMQ (reference sequence). Trimming left V 0 bases short and J 1 base short, with 9 bases between. The CDR3 consists of 15 residues. CDR3 sequence (DNA): TGTGCCAGCAGCTTAGGCCGAGGGAAGAACACTGAAGCTTTCTTT. Protein: CASSLGRGKNTEAFF.

This chain uses TRBV27 with TRBJ2-3, with D possibly matching TRBD2 (6 bases). CDR3 size: 15 residues. Per the germline V gene, CDR1 is MNHEY and CDR2 is SMNVEV (reference sequence). The V and J ends lost 5 bases and 12 bases respectively, with 24 bases between them. DNA of the CDR3: TGTGCCAGCAGTGCCAACCCCCCGGGACTCCGTACCCAGTATTTT. This encodes CASSANPPGLRTQYF.

This clone is a singleton in its sample. The chain couples TRBV19 to TRBJ2-5, with 9 bases matching TRBD1. The J call may be in error: the DNA end matches TRBJ2-7 better. CDR1 and CDR2 (germline): LNHDA, SQIVND (reference sequence). There are 12 residues in the CDR3. The CDR3 DNA reads TGTGCCAGTAGTTCGACAGGGGGCGAGCAGTACTTC. This translates into CASSSTGGEQYF.

Turning to this clone: The likely explanation is a read error, given a far larger clone one base away. This sample includes further DNA sequences coding for the same CDR3. The chain has TRBV29-1 and TRBJ2-2; D call uncertain. Germline V gene sequence: CDR1 SQVTM, CDR2 ANQGSEA. V lost 4 bases to trimming and J lost 2 bases, with 11 bases between them. The CDR3 loop spans 14 amino acids. The CDR3 loop reads CSVGNNANTGELFF. The CDR3 nucleotides are TGCAGCGTTGGTAACAACGCAAACACCGGGGAGCTGTTTTTT.

J is TRBJ2-2 and V is TRBV7-9; 10 bases agree with TRBD2. This CDR3 is built from 16 residues. The V segment lost 1 base and the J segment 4 bases; nucleotides outside the gene matches: 3. Germline V gives CDR1 SEHNR, CDR2 FQNEAQ (reference sequence). This chain's CDR3 is CASSLESGRVTGELFF. The CDR3 nucleotides are TGTGCCAGCAGCTTAGAAAGCGGGAGGGTCACCGGGGAGCTGTTTTTT.

The chain combines TRBV7-2 with TRBJ2-1; 7 bases are a match to TRBD2. Germline CDR1 reads SGHTA; CDR2 reads FQGNSA. This CDR3 has 15 residues. The V and J ends lost 5 bases and 9 bases, in that order; junction bases with no gene match: 13. The CDR3 loop reads CASSLSGDPSREQFF. The CDR3 DNA reads TGTGCCAGCAGCCTCAGCGGGGACCCCTCACGTGAGCAGTTCTTC.

The chain is built from TRBV25-1 and TRBJ1-3, with D tentatively TRBD1 (5 bases). Trimming removed 2 bases from V and 4 bases from J, with 9 bases in between. This CDR3 is 14 amino acids long. The germline CDR1 and CDR2 sequences are MGHDK and SYGVNS. DNA of the CDR3: TGTGCCAGCAGTGAACCAGGGTCAGGAAACACCATATATTTT. It specifies CASSEPGSGNTIYF. The full variable domain, rest sourced from reference TRBV25-1 and TRBJ1-3, is EADIYQTPRYLVIGTGKKITLECSQTMGHDKMYWYQQDPGMELHLIHYSYGVNSTEKGDLSSESTVSRIRTEHFPLTLESARPSHTSQYLCASSEPGSGNTIYFGEGSWLTVV.

This clone appeared many times. DNA of the CDR3: TGCAGCGTTGACGGGACTAGCGGGAGGTATGAGCAGTTCTTC. Translation gives CSVDGTSGRYEQFF. This rearrangement joins TRBV29-1 to TRBJ2-1, with 15 bases matching TRBD2. The CDR3 is 14 amino acids. Germline V gene lookup returns CDR1 SQVTM and CDR2 ANQGSEA. J gave up 8 bases and V 3 bases, and 2 bases lay outside the gene matches.

Regarding this clone: It differs at one base from a far larger clone, so likely a read error. Other nucleotide sequences from this sample produce the same CDR3. The chain has TRBV4-3 and TRBJ2-7; D tentatively reads TRBD1 or TRBD2 (5 bases each). V lost 4 bases to trimming and J lost 5 bases, with 18 bases between them. The CDR3 length is 15 residues. CDR1 is LGHNA, CDR2 YSLEER, per germline. This CDR3 reads CASSLTLDRDDEQYF. For the CDR3, the DNA is TGCGCCAGCAGCCTCACTCTTGACCGGGACGACGAGCAGTACTTC.

Concerning this clone: Given a far larger clone just one base away, this is likely a sequencing read error. Other nucleotide sequences in the sample specify the same CDR3. The chain uses TRBV9 and TRBJ2-2; 8 positions agree with TRBD2. V dropped 4 bases and J dropped 3; count of bases not matched to a gene: 8. Germline V lookup: CDR1 SGDLS, CDR2 YYNGEE. CDR3 length equals 16 residues. CDR3 nucleotides: TGTGCCAGCAGCCTCCGGCTAGCGGGCTACACCGGGGAGCTGTTTTTT. Translated: CASSLRLAGYTGELFF.

This clone was found many times. The chain employs TRBV27 and TRBJ2-7; TRBD2 might be the D (7 bases). Trimming took 4 bases from V and 1 from J, leaving 11 bases between them. The CDR3 covers 14 residues. Germline-derived CDR1 and CDR2 are MNHEY and SMNVEV (reference sequence). The CDR3 sequence: CASSSGGASYEQYF. The DNA of the CDR3 is TGTGCCAGCAGTTCGGGGGGCGCATCCTACGAGCAGTACTTC.

This clone was seen once. A far bigger clonotype differs at one base, so this is likely a read error. The V gene is TRBV5-1, the J gene TRBJ1-2; D gene ambiguous. The CDR3 loop spans 14 amino acids. The germline V gene encodes CDR1 SGHRS and CDR2 YFSETQ. CDR3 protein: CASSLEGSNHGYTF. In nucleotides, the CDR3 is TGCGCCAGCAGCTTGGAGGGCAGTAACCATGGCTACACCTTC. The full variable domain, in which reference TRBV5-1 and TRBJ1-2 provide the parts outside the CDR3, is KAGVTQTPRYLIKTRGQQVTLSCSPISGHRSVSWYQQTPGQGLQFLFEYFSETQRNKGNFPGRFSGRQFSNSRSEMNVSTLELGDSALYLCASSLEGSNHGYTFGSGTRLTVV.

The J gene is TRBJ2-6, the V gene TRBV19; D is possibly TRBD1 (6 bases). Germline V gene lookup returns CDR1 LNHDA and CDR2 SQIVND (reference sequence). V lost 4 bases to trimming and J lost 2 bases, with 9 bases between them. This CDR3 spans 15 amino acids. The CDR3 DNA sequence: TGTGCCAGTAGTACCAGGGGAGCTGGGGCCAACGTCCTGACTTTC. Protein product: CASSTRGAGANVLTF.

The V gene is TRBV25-1, the J gene TRBJ2-7; 11 positions agree with TRBD1. Germline lookup yields CDR1 MGHDK and CDR2 SYGVNS. This CDR3 is built from 13 residues. Germline trimming cut 8 bases from V and 7 bases from J; bases unmatched to any gene: 7. DNA for the CDR3: TGTGCCAGCTGGGGGGACAGGGGGGAAGAGCAGTACTTC. Its protein is CASWGDRGEEQYF.

The rearrangement joins TRBV2 to TRBJ1-1, with 8 nucleotides matching TRBD1. Germline loops: CDR1 SNHLY, CDR2 FYNNEI. The junction had 1 base not matched to a gene; V was cut back by 4 bases and J by 0 bases. The CDR3 has 14 residues. The CDR3 loop is CASSAGGMNTEAFF. The CDR3 nucleotides read TGTGCCAGCAGTGCAGGGGGCATGAACACTGAAGCTTTCTTT.

The chain links TRBV19 to TRBJ1-1; possibly TRBD1 for D (6 bases). CDR3 size: 14 residues. V dropped 0 bases and J dropped 5 bases, with 10 bases sitting between them. Germline assignment: CDR1 LNHDA and CDR2 SQIVND (reference sequence). The CDR3 sequence: CASSIDGGRTEAFF. The CDR3 nucleotides are TGTGCCAGTAGTATAGATGGGGGGCGGACTGAAGCTTTCTTT.

V and J are TRBV2 and TRBJ1-2, with TRBD1 matching over 9 bases. The CDR3 is 13 residues long. J lost 4 bases, V lost 5 bases, and 2 bases had no gene match. Looked up from germline, CDR1 is SNHLY and CDR2 is FYNNEI. The CDR3 nucleotides are TGTGCCAGCAGTTGGGACAGGGCCTATGGCTACACCTTC. Protein sequence: CASSWDRAYGYTF.

The chain couples TRBV10-3 to TRBJ2-5, with 13 positions matching TRBD2. The DNA matches TRBJ2-7 better at its end, which makes the J call doubtful. This CDR3 is 15 amino acids long. Germline assignment: CDR1 ENHRY and CDR2 SYGVKD. The CDR3 DNA follows: TGTGCCATCAGCAGGACTAGCGGGAGTATCTACGAGCAGTACTTC. Translation gives CAISRTSGSIYEQYF.

The chain couples TRBV28 to TRBJ1-4; D is ambiguous. The CDR3 length is 15 residues. Germline V gene data show CDR1 as MDHEN and CDR2 as SYDVKM. The germline V and J ends were trimmed by 2 bases and 7 bases, with 14 bases remaining between them. The CDR3 here is CASSLQLGSGEKLFF. CDR3 DNA: TGTGCCAGCAGTTTACAGTTGGGATCGGGTGAAAAACTGTTTTTT.

The genes are TRBV30 and TRBJ2-7; tentative D call: TRBD1 (6 bases). V was clipped by 5 bases and J by 2 bases, with 10 bases between them. Germline V gene data show CDR1 as GTSNPN and CDR2 as SVGIG (reference sequence). The CDR3 runs to 12 residues. The CDR3 region has the DNA TGTGCCTGGGACCGGGACACCTACGAGCAGTACTTC. Protein: CAWDRDTYEQYF.

The chain combines TRBV7-9 with TRBJ1-2, with a weak D call TRBD1 (5 bases). The CDR3 has 17 amino acids. Trimming took 1 base from V and 3 from J, leaving 18 bases between them. Germline V gene lookup returns CDR1 SEHNR and CDR2 FQNEAQ (reference sequence). CDR3 nucleotide sequence: TGTGCCAGCAGCTTAGGGGTCCCGACCCAAGGGGACTATGGCTACACCTTC. Its translation is CASSLGVPTQGDYGYTF.

This clone was recorded only once. V is TRBV5-8 and J is TRBJ1-4; 7 bases agree with TRBD1. Germline-derived CDR1 and CDR2 are SGHTS and YDEGEE. The CDR3 totals 17 residues. V shed 0 bases and J 5 bases; nucleotides not matched to a gene: 10. This CDR3 is CASSLGGGALANEKLFF. The CDR3 DNA reads TGTGCCAGCAGCTTGGGAGGGGGCGCCTTGGCCAATGAAAAACTGTTTTTT.

The chain has TRBV18 and TRBJ2-1, with 13 bases fitting TRBD2. The CDR3 extends over 20 amino acids. CDR1 KGHSH and CDR2 LQKENI come from the germline V gene. V trimming: 0 bases; J trimming: 10 bases; junction bases outside the gene matches: 18. The CDR3 here is CASSPPGQGAGLAGVREQFF. The CDR3 DNA sequence: TGTGCCAGCTCACCACCGGGGCAGGGGGCAGGACTAGCGGGAGTGCGGGAGCAGTTCTTC.